This section outlines one T cell receptor beta chain sequence together with its context. Its cognate antigen is unknown. TCRdb keeps only in-frame clones here, not all; method: immunoSEQ multiplex PCR. The sample has roughly 110,000 clones, about 91% seen once. The sample originates from a study of T cell repertoires and HLA-DP antigens. The overall study: The donors, ranging 18-to-29 to 60-to-69 years, included a couple of males and one female.

Study-level results: Previously undetected clones averaged roughly 40% and 52% against the two alleles respectively.

J lost 3 bases, V lost 8 bases, and 2 bases had no gene match. CDR1 is SGHRS, CDR2 YFSETQ, per germline. There are 13 residues in the CDR3. CD4+ T cells, purified by negative selection, averaged about 98% purity. The receptor was isolated from a young woman in good health and CMV-seronegative. The J gene is TRBJ2-2, the V gene TRBV5-1; 9 bases are a match to TRBD1. The source material was CD4+ T cells from PBMCs. DNA of the CDR3: TGCGCCAGTTGGACAGGGGACACCGGGGAGCTGTTTTTT. This encodes CASWTGDTGELFF.